This TCR beta chain was documented in a study of OX40 agonist ivuxolimab in advanced cancers. Across the whole study: The study reported partial responses in three patients: one hepatocellular carcinoma, two cutaneous melanoma.

Findings of the study overall: With doses of 0.1 to 3.0 mg/kg, CD4+ and CD8+ blood T cells had undergone clonal expansion by week 6. Not determined was the antigen specificity of the expanded peripheral T cells.

This CDR3 is 15 amino acids long. Germline V gene sequence: CDR1 MNHEY, CDR2 SVGAGI. Trimming removed 7 bases at V and 2 bases at J, with 17 bases between. Remarks on this clone: The antigen is undetermined.

Some clones are missing from TCRdb's copy, which holds only in-frame ones; the method was immunoSEQ multiplex PCR. The sample yields tens of thousands of clones, less than 85% seen once. The receptor's source is an adult with an advanced solid tumor such as melanoma, head and neck, liver or kidney cancer. This chain connects TRBV6-5 to TRBJ1-2; weak D call: TRBD1 (6 bases). The sequences come from CD4+ or CD8+ T cells sorted from blood, collected in a trial of the OX40 agonist ivuxolimab. CDR3 sequence reads: CASTGWGARNYGYTF. The CDR3 nucleotides read TGTGCCAGCACGGGCTGGGGGGCAAGGAACTATGGCTACACCTTC.